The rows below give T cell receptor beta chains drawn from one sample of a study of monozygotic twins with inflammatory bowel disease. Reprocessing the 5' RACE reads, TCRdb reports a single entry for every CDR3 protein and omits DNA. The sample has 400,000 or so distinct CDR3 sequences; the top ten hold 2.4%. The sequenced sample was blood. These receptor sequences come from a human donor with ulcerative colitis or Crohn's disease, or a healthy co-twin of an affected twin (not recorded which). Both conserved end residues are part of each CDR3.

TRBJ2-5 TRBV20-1 CSARKKETQYF
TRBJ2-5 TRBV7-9 CASSPGLAGIQETQYF
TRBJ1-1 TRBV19 CASSIDWNTEAFF
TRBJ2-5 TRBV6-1 CASSPLGGTTGKETQYF
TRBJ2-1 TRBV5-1 CASSLASGAEQFF
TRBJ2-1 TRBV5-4 CASSLPGGDLYNEQFF
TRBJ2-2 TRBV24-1 CATSDLRQNTGELFF
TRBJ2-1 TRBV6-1 CASSEVSGAPYNEQFF
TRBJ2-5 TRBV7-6 CASSLAVAGVGETQYF
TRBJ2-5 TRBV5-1 CASIWGGAEETQYF